The present T cell receptor beta chain was sequenced within a study of regulatory T cells in long-lasting Graves disease (TCRdb year 2021). With regard to the full study: Persistent Graves' disease meant more than 5 years of antithyroid drug treatment with TSH receptor autoantibodies that stayed positive. On average, persistent Graves' disease patients in the clinical cohort had been on antithyroid drugs for approximately 10 years. TCR sequencing covered some 13 persistent and about 20 newly diagnosed Graves' disease patients, some 35 samples in total. Patients with persistent Graves' disease were compared with patients with newly diagnosed Graves' disease using TCR sequencing and RNA sequencing of peripheral blood. The study was registered as a clinical trial and conducted in China.

Interpreted using the paper, the time point label stands for: persistent/refractory GD, antithyroid drugs over 5 years with positive TRAb. RNA was extracted from PBMCs in TRIzol for both TCR sequencing and RNA sequencing. The diagnosis of Graves' disease was made according to American Thyroid Association guidelines. The patients came from an endocrinology department in Xi'an, China. Each patient gave around 9.2 milliliters of peripheral blood, collected in an EDTA anticoagulant tube. Ficoll Paque Plus density gradient separation was used to isolate PBMCs, and no further T cell sorting was done. An Agilent 2100 Bioanalyzer and agarose gel were used to check RNA quality, while a NanoDrop 2000 measured RNA concentration. Points the paper makes about the study in general: Patients with persistent disease shared more public clonotypes (approximately 2,500) than newly diagnosed patients did (nearly 1,000). Compared with newly diagnosed patients, persistent Graves' disease patients had lower TCR Shannon entropy and fewer highly expanded clones, which suggests clonal expansion. Only the TCR beta chain was sequenced and analyzed. Because the primary lesion, thyroid tissue, could not be accessed, the study looked at peripheral blood alone. As a limitation, the authors acknowledged that the small sample size may reduce accuracy.

The table lists this clonotype with many counts. Its antigen target is currently unknown. The input lacks base qualities; no much larger clone sits a single base away. Library method: multiplex PCR. Sequencer: Illumina HiSeq 4000. iRepertoire HTBI primers and Arm-PCR amplification of CDR3 regions were used to construct TCR beta libraries. Before sequencing, the PCR products went through gel purification. In the paper's pipeline: Gene usage analysis of CDR3 amino acid clonotypes used the roughly 60 TRBV and more than 13 TRBJ segments found across samples. COPE and FqMerger were used to merge the filtered high-quality paired reads into contigs. BLAST was used to align contigs to IMGT TRBV, TRBD and TRBJ reference genes, with CDR3 defined following IMGT. Any clonotype with a frequency above 0.1% was counted as a highly expanded clone. Shannon entropy served as the measure of repertoire diversity, while the Gini coefficient captured V-J evenness. Public clonotypes were defined as clonotypes shared by more than one individual. TCRdb passed the public sequencing reads through fastp at Q25 and MiXCR, retaining productive beta sequences. Rows with a matching CDR3 protein are joined into one entry that keeps the most common DNA and genes. TCRdb's processing, not the authors' own work, is the source of the V and J calls. The sample contains a few hundred thousand distinct CDR3 sequences, roughly 23% of them found a single time. Of the sample, 14% is held by the ten largest clones.

The source of this sequence is a female donor with Graves disease. The sample consisted of peripheral blood mononuclear cells (PBMCs), taken when the disease was refractory, from a patient treated with antithyroid drugs.

The CDR3 protein: CASSSGTTSNQPQHF. The sequenced DNA: TGTGCCAGCAGCTCCGGGACTACTAGCAATCAGCCCCAGCATTTT. Rearrangement joined TRBV27 to TRBJ1-5; perhaps TRBD1 is the D gene, with 5 bases matching. Deletion took 6 bases off V and 0 bases off J, with a span of 12 bases between the germline ends. The CDR3 has 15 amino acids, counting the end cysteine and phenylalanine. CDR3 DNA only is kept here, 45 bases in frame from base 1. The germline V gene (reference sequence) yields MNHEY for CDR1 and SMNVEV for CDR2.